What follows describes a single T cell receptor (beta chain). With 6 bases clipped from V and 7 bases from J, the junction kept 9 bases outside the gene matches. This CDR3 has 14 amino acids. Germline V lookup: CDR1 MRHNA, CDR2 SNTAGT. The repertoire was sequenced with immunoSEQ multiplex PCR; TCRdb's copy has only in-frame clones and lacks some. The sample has some 81,000 clones, approximately 85% seen once. This sample was included in a study of T cell responses to AZD1222 COVID-19 vaccine. The chain links TRBV6-4 to TRBJ2-1, with 7 nucleotides matching TRBD2. This receptor was identified in an adult who received the AZD1222 COVID-19 vaccine. The input for sequencing was peripheral blood, taken 28 days after the second AZD1222 dose. This CDR3 reads CASSSSGEANEQFF. CDR3 coding DNA: TGTGCCAGCAGCTCTAGCGGTGAGGCGAATGAGCAGTTCTTC.